This T cell receptor beta chain is drawn from a study of T-cell memory formation after mild COVID-19. About the research overall: TCR clusters mostly belonged to single donors.

This clonotype was detected many times. Its target is not known. Points from the study as a whole: Memory cells collected pre-infection included some clones that later responded, suggesting cross-reactive memory joined.

Using its own MiXCR run on the 5' RACE reads, TCRdb lists one record per CDR3 protein. The sample records tens of thousands of distinct CDR3 sequences, approximately 25% being singletons. V was clipped by 4 bases and J by 4 bases; unmatched bases: 1. The CDR3 consists of 14 residues. This chain links TRBV12-3 or TRBV12-4 with TRBJ2-3, with 11 nucleotides matching TRBD2. This clonotype was sampled from a young man who had mild COVID-19 (a few samples of this study predate the infection). Cell type and time point are not known. The specimen sequenced was PBMCs or a T cell subset sorted from them (not recorded which). CDR3 amino acids: CASSSSGGSDTQYF. The CDR3 DNA reads as TGTGCCAGCAGTTCTAGCGGGGGGTCAGATACGCAGTATTTT.